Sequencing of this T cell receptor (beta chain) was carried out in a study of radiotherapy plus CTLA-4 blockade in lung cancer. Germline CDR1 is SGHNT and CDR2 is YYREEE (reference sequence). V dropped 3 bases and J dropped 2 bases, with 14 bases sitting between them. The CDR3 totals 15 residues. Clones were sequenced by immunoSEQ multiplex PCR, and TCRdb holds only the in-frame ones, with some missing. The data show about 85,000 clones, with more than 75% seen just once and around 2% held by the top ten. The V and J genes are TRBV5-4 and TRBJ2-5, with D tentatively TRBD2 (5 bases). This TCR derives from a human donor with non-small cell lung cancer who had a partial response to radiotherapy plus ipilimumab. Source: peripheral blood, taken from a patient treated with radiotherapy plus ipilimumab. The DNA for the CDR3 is TGTGCCAGCAGCTGGGAGAGGAGCACTCAAGAGACCCAGTACTTC. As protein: CASSWERSTQETQYF.